This passage covers 14 T cell receptor beta chains from one sample sequenced in a study of T cell responses to AZD1222 COVID-19 vaccine. TCRdb keeps only in-frame clones here, not all; method: immunoSEQ multiplex PCR. The sample consists of around 170,000 clones, around 90% of them appearing once. The sequences come from peripheral blood, collected on day 0 of AZD1222 vaccination. These receptors were collected from an adult in good health.

CDR3 amino acids: CASISGRNTEAFF. CDR3 nucleotides: TGTGCCAGCATTTCGGGGCGGAACACTGAAGCTTTCTTT. V gene TRBV28 combines with J gene TRBJ1-1; D might be TRBD1 (5 bases). This CDR3 comprises 13 residues. Germline-derived CDR1 and CDR2 are MDHEN and SYDVKM. The V gene lost 7 bases and the J gene lost 1 base, with 10 bases spanning the gap.

This clone was counted once. The chain joins TRBV7-3 to TRBJ1-1; D is possibly TRBD1 (6 bases). The V gene lost 0 bases and the J gene lost 4 bases, with 21 bases spanning the gap. CDR1 SGHTA and CDR2 FQGTGA come from the germline V gene. The CDR3 is made up of 18 amino acids. The CDR3 nucleotides read TGTGCCAGCAGCTTAACGGCAGGGGTTCGATTTCCCGGCACTGAAGCTTTCTTT. Residues: CASSLTAGVRFPGTEAFF.

J is TRBJ2-6 and V is TRBV13, with a tentative D call TRBD2 (6 bases). The CDR3 loop spans 15 amino acids. Trimming took off 5 bases at V and 2 bases at J, with 10 bases between the two ends. In germline, CDR1 is PRHDT, CDR2 FYEKMQ (reference sequence). CDR3 loop: CASSRGGAGANVLTF. In DNA, the CDR3 is TGTGCCAGCAGCCGAGGCGGGGCTGGGGCCAACGTCCTGACTTTC.

V and J are TRBV6-1 and TRBJ1-1; D call uncertain. V dropped 0 bases and J dropped 1 base, with 6 bases sitting between them. The CDR3 extends over 14 amino acids. Germline V lookup: CDR1 MNHNS, CDR2 SASEGT. The CDR3 DNA reads TGTGCCAGCAGTGAAGCCACCCCGAACACTGAAGCTTTCTTT. This translates into CASSEATPNTEAFF.

The V gene is TRBV20-1, the J gene TRBJ1-1, with unresolved D. The V end was cut by 0 bases, the J end by 8 bases, with 7 bases between. The CDR3 extends over 11 amino acids. Germline assignment: CDR1 DFQATT and CDR2 SNEGSKA (reference sequence). CDR3 in DNA: TGCAGTGCTAGAGATCCCGGGGAAGCTTTCTTT. This translates into CSARDPGEAFF.

The V call is TRBV19, the J call TRBJ1-2, with a tentative D call TRBD1 (6 bases). Germline V gene lookup returns CDR1 LNHDA and CDR2 SQIVND (reference sequence). V was clipped by 9 bases and J by 4 bases, with 12 bases between them. CDR3 length equals 12 residues. The CDR3 loop reads CASKGQSYGYTF. CDR3 coding DNA: TGTGCCAGCAAAGGACAGTCCTATGGCTACACCTTC.

The gene calls are TRBV6-5 and TRBJ2-2; D is unresolved. Trimming shortened V by 7 bases and J by 0 bases, and 12 bases separated the two germline ends. CDR1 MNHEY and CDR2 SVGAGI come from the germline V gene. The CDR3 sequence is 15 residues long. Written as DNA, the CDR3 is TGTGCCAGCATCGATTTTTCCTCGAACACCGGGGAGCTGTTTTTT. It codes for CASIDFSSNTGELFF.

The V gene is TRBV28, the J gene TRBJ1-5; tentatively, D is TRBD1 (6 bases). Germline V lookup: CDR1 MDHEN, CDR2 SYDVKM. Deletions cut 6 bases from V and 3 bases from J, with 18 bases between. The CDR3 is 16 amino acids. CDR3 loop: CASSLGGAVANQPQHF. The CDR3 DNA reads TGTGCCAGCAGCCTTGGGGGGGCGGTAGCCAATCAGCCCCAGCATTTT.

This chain uses TRBV18 with TRBJ1-3; D ambiguous. The germline V gene encodes CDR1 KGHSH and CDR2 LQKENI. The CDR3 extends over 19 amino acids. Trimming took 3 bases from V and 4 from J, leaving 25 bases between them. CDR3 bases: TGTGCCAGCTCACCCTCCATGCAGACGGTGAGGGATAAGGGAAACACCATATATTTT. It translates to CASSPSMQTVRDKGNTIYF.

The chain employs TRBV5-1 and TRBJ1-1, with D tentatively TRBD1 (5 bases). Looked up from germline, CDR1 is SGHRS and CDR2 is YFSETQ. The length of the CDR3 is 14 residues. Trimming cost V 3 bases and J 0 bases, with 9 bases left between them. The CDR3, as DNA: TGCGCCAGCAGCTCGGGACCTATGAACACTGAAGCTTTCTTT. Amino acids: CASSSGPMNTEAFF.

V gene TRBV7-3 combines with J gene TRBJ2-5, with D tentatively TRBD1 or TRBD2 (5 bases each). CDR1 SGHTA and CDR2 FQGTGA come from the germline V gene. This CDR3 spans 13 amino acids. The V and J ends lost 4 bases and 1 base respectively, with 7 bases between them. DNA of the CDR3: TGTGCCAGCAGCTCCGGGGCCCAAGAGACCCAGTACTTC. Protein: CASSSGAQETQYF. Full variable domain (remainder filled in from reference TRBV7-3 and TRBJ2-5): GAGVSQTPSNKVTEKGKYVELRCDPISGHTALYWYRQSLGQGPEFLIYFQGTGAADDSGLPNDRFFAVRPEGSVSTLKIQRTERGDSAVYLCASSSGAQETQYFGPGTRLLVL.

In its sample, this clone was seen a few times. The genes are TRBV28 and TRBJ2-3, with D uncertain. The CDR3 has 15 residues. V lost 6 bases and J 0 bases, leaving 13 bases between the germline ends. The germline V gene has CDR1 MDHEN and CDR2 SYDVKM. CDR3 nucleotide sequence: TGTGCCAGCAGCCCTTCGGAGCTTAGCACAGATACGCAGTATTTT. Its protein is CASSPSELSTDTQYF.

This clone was seen just once. V gene TRBV6-5 combines with J gene TRBJ2-2; D unresolved. The ends were cut back, 2 bases at V and 5 bases at J, with 3 bases in the middle. The germline V gene has CDR1 MNHEY and CDR2 SVGAGI. This CDR3 contains 12 residues. The CDR3 spells CASSYLTGELFF. The CDR3 DNA is TGTGCCAGCAGTTACCTAACCGGGGAGCTGTTTTTT.

This sequence joins TRBV9 and TRBJ1-2, with TRBD1 matching 12 bases. This CDR3 comprises 13 residues. Looked up from germline, CDR1 is SGDLS and CDR2 is YYNGEE. The V and J ends lost 0 bases and 12 bases, in that order; junction bases with no gene match: 3. CDR3 region: CASSVEGQGADTF. CDR3 in DNA: TGTGCCAGCAGCGTAGAGGGACAGGGGGCTGACACCTTC.